This T cell receptor beta chain appears in the sequencing data of a study of control samples from healthy donors and cancer patients. The method was immunoSEQ multiplex PCR; TCRdb's version includes in-frame clones alone and lacks a portion of them. The table lists some 150,000 clones, 91% of them singletons. This TCR came from a woman in her thirties in good health. Sequenced input: blood.

CDR3 DNA: TGCGCCAGCAGCCAAGCCTCCAGGGGTTATGGCTACACCTTC. Protein product: CASSQASRGYGYTF. The chain links TRBV4-3 to TRBJ1-2, with a possible D match to TRBD1 (6 bases). Germline CDR1 LGHNA, CDR2 YSLEER. The CDR3 runs 14 residues. V was clipped by 1 base and J by 5 bases, with 11 bases between them.